The 2 T cell receptor beta chains reported below all come from one sample, sequenced in a study of beta chain features in type 1 diabetes. Reverse transcribing all isolated RNA meant expressed TCRB transcripts were sequenced. Method: immunoSEQ multiplex PCR; TCRdb's copy keeps in-frame clones and lacks some. The sample lists a few hundred thousand clones, around 15% seen once, with under 0.02% in the top ten. Sequences were obtained from naive CD4+ T cells from blood. These receptors were taken from a woman aged 18-35 years in good health.

This clone was seen a handful of times. Sequence at one end of the junction differs from germline and may be a read error. This chain connects TRBV10-3 to TRBJ2-5; 7 bases are a match to TRBD2. Germline values: CDR1 ENHRY, CDR2 SYGVKD. The CDR3 sequence is 14 residues long. The CDR3: CAIRPTSRQGTQYF. Written as DNA, the CDR3 is TGTGCCATCAGACCGACTAGCAGACAAGGGACCCAGTACTTC.

This chain joins TRBV4-3 and TRBJ2-7; 9 bases are shared with TRBD2. The CDR3 is 15 residues long. With 2 bases clipped from V and 0 bases from J, the junction kept 2 bases outside the gene matches. The germline CDR1 and CDR2 sequences are LGHNA and YSLEER. The CDR3 coding sequence is TGCGCCAGCAGCCAACAGACTAGCGGCTCCTACGAGCAGTACTTC. Translated, it gives CASSQQTSGSYEQYF.